This TCR beta chain was retrieved from a study of shared clonotypes between healthy human individuals. Deep level was the assay's run setting. The data were produced by immunoSEQ multiplex PCR, yet TCRdb's version contains in-frame clones alone and is incomplete. This table holds a few million clones, more than 90% found once. CDR1 is MNHNS, CDR2 SASEGT, per germline. The V and J ends lost 4 bases and 4 bases, in that order; junction bases with no gene match: 8. The length of the CDR3 is 15 residues. All of the donors resided in Nashville, Tennessee, and each was a Caucasian adult. This clone was detected only a few times.

The sequenced sample was naive CD4+ T cells sorted from blood. Subset noted: CD45RA+ positively selected. The chain is built from TRBV6-1 and TRBJ2-7, with 9 bases matching TRBD1. The clonotype comes from a man aged 18 to 30 in good health. In DNA form, the CDR3 reads TGTGCCAGCAGTGCCCAGGACAGGGGCCGGTACGAGCAGTACTTC. Amino acid sequence: CASSAQDRGRYEQYF.